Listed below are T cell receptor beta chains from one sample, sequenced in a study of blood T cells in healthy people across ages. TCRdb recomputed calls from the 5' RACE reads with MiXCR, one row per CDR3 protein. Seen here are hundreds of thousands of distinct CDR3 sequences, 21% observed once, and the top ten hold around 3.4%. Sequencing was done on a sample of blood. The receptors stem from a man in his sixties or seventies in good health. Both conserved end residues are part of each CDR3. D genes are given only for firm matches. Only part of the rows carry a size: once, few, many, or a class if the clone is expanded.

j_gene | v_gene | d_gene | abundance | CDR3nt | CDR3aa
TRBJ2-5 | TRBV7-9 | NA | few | TGTGCCAGCAGCCCTGGGAGTTTCGGAGAGACCCAGTACTTC | CASSPGSFGETQYF
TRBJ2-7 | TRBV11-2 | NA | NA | TGTGCCAGCAGAGATTACGAGCAGTACTTC | CASRDYEQYF
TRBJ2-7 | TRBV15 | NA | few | TGTGCCACCAGCACAGGGAGCTCCTACGAGCAGTACTTC | CATSTGSSYEQYF
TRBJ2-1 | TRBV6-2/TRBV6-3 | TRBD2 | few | TGTGCCAGCAAAGAGGGCGAGCGGGACTCCTACAATGAGCAGTTCTTC | CASKEGERDSYNEQFF
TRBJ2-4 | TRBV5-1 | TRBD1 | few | TGCGCCAGCAGCGAGGGACAGGGCAAAAACATTCAGTACTTC | CASSEGQGKNIQYF
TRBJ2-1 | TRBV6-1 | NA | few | TGTGCAAGCAGGGTCGGGGGCTCCTACAATGAGCAGTTCTTC | CASRVGGSYNEQFF
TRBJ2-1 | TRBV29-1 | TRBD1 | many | TGCAGCGCACACAGGGGTCCTGCCTACAATGAGCAGTTCTTC | CSAHRGPAYNEQFF
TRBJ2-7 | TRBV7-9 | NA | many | TGTGCCAGCAGTCCAGGCGGCAGGGGACCTTCCTACGAGCAGTACTTC | CASSPGGRGPSYEQYF
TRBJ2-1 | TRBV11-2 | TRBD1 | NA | TGTGCCAGCAGCTCCCAAGGGCCGAAACAGGGGGGATACAATGAGCAGTTCTTC | CASSSQGPKQGGYNEQFF
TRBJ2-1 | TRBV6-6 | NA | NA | TGTGCCAGCGGTCCAGGCTGGATAGGCTACAATGAGCAGTTCTTC | CASGPGWIGYNEQFF
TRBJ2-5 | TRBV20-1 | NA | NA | TGCAGTGCTAGAGAAGGGGAAGAGACCCAGTACTTC | CSAREGEETQYF
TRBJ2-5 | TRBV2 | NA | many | TGTGCCAGCAGTGAAGGTCAGCTCGTAGAGACCCAGTACTTC | CASSEGQLVETQYF
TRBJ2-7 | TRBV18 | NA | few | TGTGCCAGCTCAGCCCGACGGGACAACCCCTACGAGCAGTACTTC | CASSARRDNPYEQYF
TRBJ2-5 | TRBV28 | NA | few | TGTGCCAGCAGTTTTACGGAGGGTGGTTTGGAGACCCAGTACTTC | CASSFTEGGLETQYF
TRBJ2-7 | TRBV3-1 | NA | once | TGTGCCAGCAGCCAACTAAGCAAGGGCTCCTACGAGCAGTACTTC | CASSQLSKGSYEQYF
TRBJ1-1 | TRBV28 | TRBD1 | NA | TGTGCCAGCAGTTCGGGACAGGGAGCGCCCCACTTT | CASSSGQGAPHF
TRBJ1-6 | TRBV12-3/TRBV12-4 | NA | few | TGTGCCAGCAGCCTCTCGGGGGCAGCACAAAATTCACCCCTCCACTTT | CASSLSGAAQNSPLHF
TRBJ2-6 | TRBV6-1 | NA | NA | TGTGCCAGCAGTGAAAGTGAGGCTGGGGCCAACGTCCTGACTTTC | CASSESEAGANVLTF
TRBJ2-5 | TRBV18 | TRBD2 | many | TGTGCCAGCTCAACGGGACTAGCGGGAATCGGGACCCAGTACTTC | CASSTGLAGIGTQYF
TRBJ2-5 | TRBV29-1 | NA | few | TGCAGCGTTGACTGGGGCCGGGAGACCCAGTACTTC | CSVDWGRETQYF
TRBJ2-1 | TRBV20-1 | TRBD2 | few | TGCAGTGCTAGACGACTAGCGAGCTCCTACAATGAGCAGTTCTTC | CSARRLASSYNEQFF
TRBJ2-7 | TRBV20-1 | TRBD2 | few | TGCAGTGCTGGGGACCTAGCGGGCCCTCCCTACGAGCAGTACTTC | CSAGDLAGPPYEQYF
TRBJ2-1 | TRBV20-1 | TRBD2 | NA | TGCAGTGCTAGACCGATGGGACTAGCGGCGTACAATGAGCAGTTCTTC | CSARPMGLAAYNEQFF
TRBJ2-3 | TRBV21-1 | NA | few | TGTGCCAGCAGCAAAGAGGTCGGGGACTTCCGCCGCACAGATACGCAGTATTTT | CASSKEVGDFRRTDTQYF
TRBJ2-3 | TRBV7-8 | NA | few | TGTGCCAGCAGCTTAGTACAGGGTAGCACAGATACGCAGTATTTT | CASSLVQGSTDTQYF
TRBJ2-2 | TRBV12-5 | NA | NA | NA | CASGWGSSGRELFF
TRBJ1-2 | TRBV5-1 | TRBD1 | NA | TGCGCCAGCAGCTTGGGACAGGGGATGTCTGTCTATGGCTACACCTTC | CASSLGQGMSVYGYTF
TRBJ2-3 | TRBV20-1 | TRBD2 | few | TGCAGTGCTAGAGCCGGCGGGAGGGGACGCACAGATACGCAGTATTTT | CSARAGGRGRTDTQYF
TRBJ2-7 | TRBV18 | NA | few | TGTGCCAGCTCACCGGGCAGGGATTACGAGCAGTACTTC | CASSPGRDYEQYF
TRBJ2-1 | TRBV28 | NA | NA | TGTGCCGGCAGTACCCACGAACCGGGGAATGAGCAGTTCTTC | CAGSTHEPGNEQFF
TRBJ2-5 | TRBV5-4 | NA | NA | TGTGCCAGCAGCCGGGACTCCCAAGGGACCCAGTACTTC | CASSRDSQGTQYF
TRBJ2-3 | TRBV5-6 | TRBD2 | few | TGTGCCAGCAGCCGCTTAGGCGGGAGGGCTCGGGATACGCAGTATTTT | CASSRLGGRARDTQYF
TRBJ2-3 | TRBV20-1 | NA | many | TGCAGTGCCCTACTCTCCGGAGATACGCAGTATTTT | CSALLSGDTQYF
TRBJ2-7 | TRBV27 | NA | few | TGTGCCAGCAGCTGGAGGGGGGAGTACGAGCAGTACTTC | CASSWRGEYEQYF
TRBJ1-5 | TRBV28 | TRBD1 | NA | TGTGCCAGCAGTTCAACTCGTGGACAGGGCGCTCAGCCCCAGCATTTT | CASSSTRGQGAQPQHF
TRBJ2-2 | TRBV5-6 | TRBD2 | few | TGTGCCAGCAGACTAGCGGGAGTGAACACCGGGGAGCTGTTTTTT | CASRLAGVNTGELFF
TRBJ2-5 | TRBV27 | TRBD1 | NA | TGTGCCAGCAGTCCATATAATGGGCAGGGGGTGGTGGCCCAGTACTTC | CASSPYNGQGVVAQYF
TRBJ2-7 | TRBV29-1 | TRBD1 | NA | TGCAGCGTTGATGAGGGGGCAGGGGACGAGCAGTACTTC | CSVDEGAGDEQYF
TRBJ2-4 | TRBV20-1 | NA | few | TGCAGTGCTAGCCCTGGGCTACCAGCCAAAAACATTCAGTACTTC | CSASPGLPAKNIQYF
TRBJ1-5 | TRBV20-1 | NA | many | TGCAGTGCTAGCGGGAGCGATCAGCCCCAGCATTTT | CSASGSDQPQHF